These 20 T cell receptor beta chains originate from one sample sequenced in a study of identical twins. From the 5' RACE reads, TCRdb called clonotypes with MiXCR, one entry per CDR3 protein. The table includes 510,000 or so distinct CDR3 sequences, roughly 15% detected once. The same data also went into a second study, on yellow fever vaccine responses in identical twins.

Sequenced sample: CD4+ T cells sorted from blood. The receptors were gathered from a woman younger than 35 in good health.

The J gene is TRBJ2-1, the V gene TRBV7-2; TRBD2 aligns across 10 bases. The CDR3 length is 21 residues. CDR1 is SGHTA, CDR2 FQGNSA, per germline. V was clipped by 0 bases and J by 0 bases; unmatched bases: 14. CDR3 loop: CASSLAEGRTSGTFSYNEQFF. The CDR3 DNA reads as TGTGCCAGCAGCTTAGCTGAAGGGAGAACTAGCGGGACATTCTCCTACAATGAGCAGTTCTTC. Based on the CDR3 plus reference TRBV7-2 and TRBJ2-1, the full variable domain is GAGVSQSPSNKVTEKGKDVELRCDPISGHTALYWYRQSLGQGLEFLIYFQGNSAPDKSGLPSDRFSAERTGGSVSTLTIQRTQQEDSAVYLCASSLAEGRTSGTFSYNEQFFGPGTRLTVL.

J is TRBJ2-1 and V is TRBV29-1; 10 nucleotides align to TRBD2. The J segment lost 8 bases and the V segment lost 4 bases, leaving 5 bases of the junction unmatched. This CDR3 is 13 amino acids long. The germline V gene encodes CDR1 SQVTM and CDR2 ANQGSEA. CDR3 in DNA: TGCAGCGTTGTATTACTAGCGGGATATGAGCAGTTCTTC. Protein sequence: CSVVLLAGYEQFF.

The V gene is TRBV18, the J gene TRBJ1-2; D is unresolved. The germline gives CDR1 KGHSH, CDR2 LQKENI. The CDR3 loop spans 14 amino acids. Trimming left V 0 bases short and J 2 bases short, with 7 bases between. The CDR3 loop is CASSPPGRNYGYTF. The DNA for the CDR3 is TGTGCCAGCTCACCACCGGGCAGGAACTATGGCTACACCTTC.

V gene TRBV24-1 combines with J gene TRBJ2-3, with D possibly TRBD2 on 5 matching bases. CDR1 is KGHDR and CDR2 is SFDVKD in the germline V gene. CDR3 length equals 15 residues. Between the trimmed V and J ends, which lost 3 bases and 4 bases, there was a span of 13 bases. The CDR3 protein is CATSDGSARADTQYF. The CDR3 nucleotides are TGTGCCACCAGTGATGGTAGCGCTCGGGCAGATACGCAGTATTTT.

This clonotype turned up a few times. The rearrangement uses TRBV11-2 and TRBJ2-5, with 7 bases identical to TRBD1. Germline V gene sequence: CDR1 SGHAT, CDR2 FQNNGV. J was trimmed by 9 bases and V by 1 base; bases with no gene match: 11. CDR3 size: 15 residues. CDR3 residues: CASSLASGQHQAQYF. The CDR3 region has the DNA TGTGCCAGCAGCTTAGCCTCGGGACAGCATCAGGCCCAGTACTTC. The full variable domain, in which reference TRBV11-2 and TRBJ2-5 provide the parts outside the CDR3, is EAGVAQSPRYKIIEKRQSVAFWCNPISGHATLYWYQQILGQGPKLLIQFQNNGVVDDSQLPKDRFSAERLKGVDSTLKIQPAKLEDSAVYLCASSLASGQHQAQYFGPGTRLLVL.

The gene calls are TRBV18 and TRBJ1-2, with TRBD1 as a possible D gene (5 bases). Trimming left V 3 bases short and J 8 bases short, with 16 bases between. CDR3 length: 14 residues. Germline V gene lookup returns CDR1 KGHSH and CDR2 LQKENI. The CDR3 sequence: CASSPPGPTDGYTF. DNA for the CDR3: TGTGCCAGCTCACCTCCGGGACCGACGGACGGCTACACCTTC.

This clonotype was detected a few times. This sequence joins TRBV10-2 and TRBJ2-7; D is possibly TRBD2 (5 bases). The ends were cut back, 7 bases at V and 2 bases at J, with 15 bases in the middle. In germline, CDR1 is WSHSY, CDR2 SAAADI. The CDR3 length is 14 residues. CDR3 loop: CASTPEAGTYEQYV. DNA for the CDR3: TGCGCCAGCACCCCGGAGGCAGGAACCTACGAGCAGTACGTC.

A few counts support this clonotype. V usage is TRBV24-1 and J usage is TRBJ2-2; D is perhaps TRBD1 (5 bases). This CDR3 is 16 amino acids long. The germline gives CDR1 KGHDR, CDR2 SFDVKD. V was trimmed by 5 bases and J by 5 bases, leaving 17 bases between them. Written as DNA, the CDR3 is TGTGCCACCAGTGGAGTGTTGGTAGGGGATACCGGGGAGCTGTTTTTT. This encodes CATSGVLVGDTGELFF.

This chain joins TRBV5-1 and TRBJ1-2; TRBD1 agrees at 8 bases. Germline CDR1 and CDR2: SGHRS and YFSETQ. V lost 2 bases, J lost 3 bases, and 3 bases stayed unmatched. The CDR3 spans 14 residues. CDR3 nucleotide sequence: TGCGCCAGCAGCTTCGTGGACAGGGACTATGGCTACACCTTC. It encodes CASSFVDRDYGYTF. Full variable domain (outside the CDR3, taken from reference TRBV5-1 and TRBJ1-2): KAGVTQTPRYLIKTRGQQVTLSCSPISGHRSVSWYQQTPGQGLQFLFEYFSETQRNKGNFPGRFSGRQFSNSRSEMNVSTLELGDSALYLCASSFVDRDYGYTFGSGTRLTVV.

The rearrangement uses TRBV5-1 and TRBJ2-3, with 7 bases aligning to TRBD2. Germline trimming cut 0 bases from V and 4 bases from J; bases unmatched to any gene: 8. In germline, CDR1 is SGHRS, CDR2 YFSETQ. The CDR3 has 16 residues. CDR3 bases: TGCGCCAGCAGCTTGGCCTGGAGCGGGGTAGCAGATACGCAGTATTTT. This codes for CASSLAWSGVADTQYF.

The chain joins TRBV20-1 to TRBJ2-1; 9 nucleotides agree with TRBD2. The ends lost 4 bases at V and 3 bases at J; junction bases unmatched: 4. This CDR3 comprises 14 residues. Germline V gene lookup returns CDR1 DFQATT and CDR2 SNEGSKA (reference sequence). CDR3 protein: CSATKRGDYNEQFF. DNA for the CDR3: TGCAGTGCTACGAAGCGGGGGGACTACAATGAGCAGTTCTTC.

This chain uses TRBV27 with TRBJ2-2; TRBD1 agrees at 8 bases. The V and J ends lost 3 bases and 5 bases, in that order; junction bases with no gene match: 5. Germline V gives CDR1 MNHEY, CDR2 SMNVEV (reference sequence). The CDR3 has 15 residues. The CDR3 protein is CASSFQQGVTGELFF. CDR3 nucleotide sequence: TGTGCCAGCAGTTTTCAACAGGGGGTGACCGGGGAGCTGTTTTTT.

This sequence joins TRBV12-3 or TRBV12-4 and TRBJ2-1, with no clear D. The CDR3 has 13 residues. V lost 3 bases to trimming and J lost 7 bases, with 10 bases between them. The CDR3, as DNA: TGTGCCAGCAGTTTGTGGCCTCCGAATGAGCAGTTCTTC. It is translated as CASSLWPPNEQFF.

The chain couples TRBV15 to TRBJ2-5; D gene ambiguous. CDR3 length: 14 residues. V shed 1 base and J shed 1 base, with 7 bases lying between them. The germline gives CDR1 LNHNV, CDR2 YYDKDF (reference sequence). The DNA for the CDR3 is TGTGCCACCAGCAGAGCTGAGGTCCAAGAGACCCAGTACTTC. It is translated as CATSRAEVQETQYF.

This clonotype was seen only a few times. The gene calls are TRBV5-5 and TRBJ2-7; TRBD2 might be the D (6 bases). CDR1 is SGHKS, CDR2 YYEKEE, per germline (reference sequence). The length of the CDR3 is 14 residues. Deletions cut 7 bases from V and 2 bases from J, with 16 bases between. In DNA form, the CDR3 reads TGTGCCAGCGGACTCCACGGGAGTGCCTACGAGCAGTACTTC. As protein: CASGLHGSAYEQYF.

This clonotype was detected ten times or more. The chain carries TRBV5-1 and TRBJ2-2, with D unresolved. V was cut by 3 bases and J by 3 bases, with 6 bases left in between. CDR3 length: 13 residues. The germline CDR1 and CDR2 sequences are SGHRS and YFSETQ. CDR3 coding DNA: TGCGCCAGCAGCTCTCAAGACACCGGGGAGCTGTTTTTT. Translated, it gives CASSSQDTGELFF.

Only one count was recorded for this clonotype. The chain couples TRBV11-3 to TRBJ2-7, with D unresolved. CDR1 and CDR2 from the germline V gene are SGHNT and YENEEA. This CDR3 is 12 amino acids long. V dropped 6 bases and J dropped 5 bases, with 11 bases sitting between them. The CDR3 spells CASRSMDHEQYF. CDR3 nucleotides: TGTGCCAGCAGGTCCATGGACCACGAGCAGTACTTC.

This clonotype was counted ten times or more. In nucleotides, the CDR3 is TGCGCCAGCAGCCAAGCAGGATCGGGTGAGCAGTTCTTC. Translated, it gives CASSQAGSGEQFF. The chain joins TRBV4-1 to TRBJ2-1; unclear D gene. This CDR3 comprises 13 residues. Trimming shortened V by 1 base and J by 9 bases, and 10 bases separated the two germline ends. From germline, CDR1 is MGHRA and CDR2 YSYEKL.

The chain carries TRBV10-3 and TRBJ2-5, with 7 bases identical to TRBD1. The J segment lost 1 base and the V segment lost 5 bases, leaving 7 bases of the junction unmatched. The CDR3 length is 15 residues. CDR1 is ENHRY and CDR2 is SYGVKD in the germline V gene. The chain's CDR3 is CAISPRGQFQETQYF. CDR3 sequence (DNA): TGTGCCATCAGTCCCAGGGGACAGTTCCAAGAGACCCAGTACTTC.

The rearrangement joins TRBV6-1 to TRBJ2-5; unclear D gene. Looked up from germline, CDR1 is MNHNS and CDR2 is SASEGT. Trimming cost V 7 bases and J 4 bases, with 19 bases left between them. The CDR3 has 15 amino acids. The CDR3 DNA is TGTGCCAGCAAAAAAGTGGGTTCCCTAAGAGAGACCCAGTACTTC. The encoded protein is CASKKVGSLRETQYF.